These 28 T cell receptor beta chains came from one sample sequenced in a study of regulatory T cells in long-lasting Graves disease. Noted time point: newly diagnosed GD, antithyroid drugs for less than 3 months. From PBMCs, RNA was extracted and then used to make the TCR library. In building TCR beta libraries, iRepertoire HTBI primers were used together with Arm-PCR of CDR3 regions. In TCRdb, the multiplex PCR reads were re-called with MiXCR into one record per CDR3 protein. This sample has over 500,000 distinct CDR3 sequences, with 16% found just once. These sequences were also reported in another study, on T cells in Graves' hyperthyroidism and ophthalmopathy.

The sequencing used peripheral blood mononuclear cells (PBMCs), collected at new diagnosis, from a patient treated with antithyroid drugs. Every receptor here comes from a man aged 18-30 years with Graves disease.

The CDR3 nucleotides read TGTGCCAGCACCCCGACGAGGGATCATGGCTACACCTTC. Translation gives CASTPTRDHGYTF. The rearrangement uses TRBV12-3 or TRBV12-4 and TRBJ1-2, with no clear D. V lost 7 bases and J 6 bases, leaving 15 bases between the germline ends. This CDR3 is built from 13 residues.

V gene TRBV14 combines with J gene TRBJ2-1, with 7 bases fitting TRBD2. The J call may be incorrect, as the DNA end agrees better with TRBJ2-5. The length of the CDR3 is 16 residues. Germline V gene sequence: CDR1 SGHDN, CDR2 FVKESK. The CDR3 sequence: CASSQVRTGLSAAQYF. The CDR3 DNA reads TGTGCCAGCAGCCAAGTCAGGACGGGACTATCAGCGGCCCAGTACTTC.

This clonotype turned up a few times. CDR3 residues: CATSSDLPTESSYEQYF. CDR3 nucleotides: TGTGCCACCAGTTCCGACCTACCGACAGAGAGCTCCTACGAGCAGTACTTC. This sequence joins TRBV24-1 and TRBJ2-7; TRBD1 might be the D (5 bases). CDR3 length equals 17 residues. Germline loops: CDR1 KGHDR, CDR2 SFDVKD. Trimming pared 6 bases from V and 0 bases from J, leaving 20 bases between.

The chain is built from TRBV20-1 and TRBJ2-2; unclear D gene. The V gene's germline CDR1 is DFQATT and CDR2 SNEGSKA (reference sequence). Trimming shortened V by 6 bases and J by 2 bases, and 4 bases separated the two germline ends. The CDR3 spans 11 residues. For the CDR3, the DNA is TGCAGTGCAGCTAACACCGGGGAGCTGTTTTTT. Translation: CSAANTGELFF.

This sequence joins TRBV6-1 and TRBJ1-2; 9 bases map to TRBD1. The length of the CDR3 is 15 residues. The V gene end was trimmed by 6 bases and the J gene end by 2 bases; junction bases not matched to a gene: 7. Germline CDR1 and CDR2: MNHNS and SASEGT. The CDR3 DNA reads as TGTGCCAGCAGCCCAGACAGGGGGTGGAACTATGGCTACACCTTC. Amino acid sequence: CASSPDRGWNYGYTF.

CDR3 nucleotide sequence: TGTGCCATTTACAGGGGGCTTGGGGCCAACGTCCTGACTTTC. It specifies CAIYRGLGANVLTF. The chain has TRBV12-3 or TRBV12-4 and TRBJ2-6; 9 nucleotides match TRBD1. The ends lost 10 bases at V and 3 bases at J; junction bases unmatched: 4. This CDR3 has 14 amino acids.

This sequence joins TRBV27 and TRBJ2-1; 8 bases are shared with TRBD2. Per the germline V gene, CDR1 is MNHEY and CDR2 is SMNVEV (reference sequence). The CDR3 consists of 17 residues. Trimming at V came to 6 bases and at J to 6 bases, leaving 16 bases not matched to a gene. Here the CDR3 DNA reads TGTGCCAGCAGCCGAATGGCAGACAGCGGGAGTGGCAATGAGCAGTTCTTC. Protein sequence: CASSRMADSGSGNEQFF.

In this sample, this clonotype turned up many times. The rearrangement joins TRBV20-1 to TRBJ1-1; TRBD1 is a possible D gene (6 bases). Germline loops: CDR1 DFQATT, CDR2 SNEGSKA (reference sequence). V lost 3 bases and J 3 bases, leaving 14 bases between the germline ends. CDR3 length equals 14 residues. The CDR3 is CSARTHQGHTEAFF. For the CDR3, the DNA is TGCAGTGCTAGGACTCATCAGGGGCACACTGAAGCTTTCTTT.

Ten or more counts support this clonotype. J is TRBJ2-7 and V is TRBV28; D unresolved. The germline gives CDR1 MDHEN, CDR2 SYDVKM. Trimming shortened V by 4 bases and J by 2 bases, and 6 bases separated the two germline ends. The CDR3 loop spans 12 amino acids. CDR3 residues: CASSSKPYEQYF. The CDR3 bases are TGTGCCAGCAGTTCCAAACCCTACGAGCAGTACTTC. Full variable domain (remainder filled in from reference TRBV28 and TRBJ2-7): DVKVTQSSRYLVKRTGEKVFLECVQDMDHENMFWYRQDPGLGLRLIYFSYDVKMKEKGDIPEGYSVSREKKERFSLILESASTNQTSMYLCASSSKPYEQYFGPGTRLTVT.

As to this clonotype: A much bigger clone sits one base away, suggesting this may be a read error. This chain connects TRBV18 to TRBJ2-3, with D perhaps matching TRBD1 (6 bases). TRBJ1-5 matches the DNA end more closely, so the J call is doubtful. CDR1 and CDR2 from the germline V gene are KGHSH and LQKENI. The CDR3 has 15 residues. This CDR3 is CASSPPSRGLDTQHF. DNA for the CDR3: TGTGCCAGCTCACCACCGTCGCGGGGGCTGGATACGCAGCATTTT.

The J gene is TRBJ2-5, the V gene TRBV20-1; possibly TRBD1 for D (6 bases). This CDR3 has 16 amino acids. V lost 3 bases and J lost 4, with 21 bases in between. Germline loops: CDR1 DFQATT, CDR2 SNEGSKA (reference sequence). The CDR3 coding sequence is TGCAGTGCTAGGGAGCAGACAGGCCATATCCGAGAGACCCAGTACTTC. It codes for CSAREQTGHIRETQYF.

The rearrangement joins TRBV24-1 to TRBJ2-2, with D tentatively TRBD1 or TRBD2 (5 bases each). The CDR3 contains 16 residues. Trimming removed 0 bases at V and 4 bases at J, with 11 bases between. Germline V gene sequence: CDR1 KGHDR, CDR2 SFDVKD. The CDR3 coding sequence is TGTGCCACCAGTGATTTGGTGGCAGGGAGCACCGGGGAGCTGTTTTTT. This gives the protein CATSDLVAGSTGELFF.

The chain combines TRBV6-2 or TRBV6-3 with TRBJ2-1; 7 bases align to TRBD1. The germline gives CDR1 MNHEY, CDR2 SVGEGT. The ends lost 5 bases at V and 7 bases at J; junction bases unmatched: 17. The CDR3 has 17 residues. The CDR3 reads CASSRSRTGPVRNEQFF. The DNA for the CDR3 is TGTGCCAGCAGTAGGAGTCGGACAGGCCCCGTGCGGAATGAGCAGTTCTTC.

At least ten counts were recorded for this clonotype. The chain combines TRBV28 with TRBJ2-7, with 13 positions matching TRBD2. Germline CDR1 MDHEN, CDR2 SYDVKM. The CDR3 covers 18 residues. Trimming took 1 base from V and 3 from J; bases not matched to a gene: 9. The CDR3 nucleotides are TGTGCCAGCAGTTTATTCGGACTAGCGGGAGATTTACTCTACGAGCAGTACTTC. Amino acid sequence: CASSLFGLAGDLLYEQYF.

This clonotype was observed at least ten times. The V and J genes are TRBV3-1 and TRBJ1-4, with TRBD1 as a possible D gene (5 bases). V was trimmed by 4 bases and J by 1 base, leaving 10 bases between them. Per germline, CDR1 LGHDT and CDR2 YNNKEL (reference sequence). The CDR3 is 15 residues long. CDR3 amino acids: CASSPVGGTNEKLFF. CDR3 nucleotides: TGTGCCAGCAGCCCTGTTGGGGGAACTAATGAAAAACTGTTTTTT.

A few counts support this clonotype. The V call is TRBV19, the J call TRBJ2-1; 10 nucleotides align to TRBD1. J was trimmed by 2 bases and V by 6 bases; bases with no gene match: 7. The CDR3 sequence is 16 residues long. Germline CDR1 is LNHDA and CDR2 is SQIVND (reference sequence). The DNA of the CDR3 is TGTGCCAGTAGGTGGGTCGGGACAGGGGCCTACAATGAGCAGTTCTTC. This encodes CASRWVGTGAYNEQFF.

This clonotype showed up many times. The CDR3 coding sequence is TGTGCCAGCAGCCAAGTTGGGGGAAGCTACAATGAGCAGTTCTTC. Its protein product is CASSQVGGSYNEQFF. This chain uses TRBV14 with TRBJ2-1; perhaps D is TRBD1 or TRBD2 (5 bases each). Germline CDR1 is SGHDN and CDR2 is FVKESK. Trimming cost V 1 base and J 3 bases, with 10 bases left between them. CDR3 length: 15 amino acids.

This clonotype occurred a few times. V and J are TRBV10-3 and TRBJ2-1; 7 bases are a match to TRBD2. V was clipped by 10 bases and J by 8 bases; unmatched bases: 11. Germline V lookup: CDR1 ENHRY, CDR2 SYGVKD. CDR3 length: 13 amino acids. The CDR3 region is CASRLAGLDEQFF. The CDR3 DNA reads TGTGCCAGCCGACTAGCCGGGTTGGATGAGCAGTTCTTC.

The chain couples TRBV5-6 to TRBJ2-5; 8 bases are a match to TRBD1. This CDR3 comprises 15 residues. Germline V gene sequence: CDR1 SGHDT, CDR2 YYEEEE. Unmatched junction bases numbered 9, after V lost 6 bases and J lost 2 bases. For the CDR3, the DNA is TGTGCCAGCACCTCGGTAGGACAGGGTCAAGAGACCCAGTACTTC. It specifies CASTSVGQGQETQYF.

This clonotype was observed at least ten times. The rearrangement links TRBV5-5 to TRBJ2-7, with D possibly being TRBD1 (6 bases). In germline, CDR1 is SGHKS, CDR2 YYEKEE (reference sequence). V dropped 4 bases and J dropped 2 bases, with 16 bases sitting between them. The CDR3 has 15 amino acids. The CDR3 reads CASSPDPQGTYEQYF. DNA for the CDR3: TGTGCCAGCAGCCCAGACCCACAGGGCACCTACGAGCAGTACTTC.

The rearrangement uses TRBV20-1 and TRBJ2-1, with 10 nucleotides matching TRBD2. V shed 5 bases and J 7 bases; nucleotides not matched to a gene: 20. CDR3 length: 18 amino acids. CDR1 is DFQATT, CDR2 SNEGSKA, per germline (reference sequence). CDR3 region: CSAWGRSGRASPRNEQFF. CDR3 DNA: TGCAGTGCTTGGGGGCGGAGCGGGAGGGCCTCCCCCCGAAATGAGCAGTTCTTC.

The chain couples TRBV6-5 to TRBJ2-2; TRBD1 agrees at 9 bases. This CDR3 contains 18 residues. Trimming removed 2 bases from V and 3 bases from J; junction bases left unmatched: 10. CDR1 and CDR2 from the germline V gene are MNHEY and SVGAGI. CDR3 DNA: TGTGCCAGCAGTTACGGGACAGGGACTCTCGATTACACCGGGGAGCTGTTTTTT. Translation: CASSYGTGTLDYTGELFF.

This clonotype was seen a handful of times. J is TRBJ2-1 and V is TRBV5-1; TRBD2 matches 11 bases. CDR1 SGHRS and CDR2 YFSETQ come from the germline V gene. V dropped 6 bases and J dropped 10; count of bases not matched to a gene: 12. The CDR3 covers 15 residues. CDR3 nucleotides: TGCGCCAGCATCGGACTAGCGGGTTCGTCGGGGGAGCAGTTCTTC. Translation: CASIGLAGSSGEQFF.

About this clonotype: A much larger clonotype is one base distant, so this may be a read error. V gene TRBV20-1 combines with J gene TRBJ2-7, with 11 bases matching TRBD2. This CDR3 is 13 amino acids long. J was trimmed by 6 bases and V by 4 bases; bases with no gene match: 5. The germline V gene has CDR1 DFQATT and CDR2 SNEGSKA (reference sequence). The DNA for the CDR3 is TGCAGTGCTACAGAGCTAGCGGGAGGCGAGCAGTACTTC. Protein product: CSATELAGGEQYF.

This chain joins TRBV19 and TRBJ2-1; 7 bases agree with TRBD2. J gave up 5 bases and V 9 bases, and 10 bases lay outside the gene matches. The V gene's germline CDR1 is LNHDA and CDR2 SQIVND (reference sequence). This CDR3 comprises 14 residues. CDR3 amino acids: CASADRDYDNEQFF. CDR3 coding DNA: TGTGCCAGCGCCGACCGGGACTACGACAATGAGCAGTTCTTC.

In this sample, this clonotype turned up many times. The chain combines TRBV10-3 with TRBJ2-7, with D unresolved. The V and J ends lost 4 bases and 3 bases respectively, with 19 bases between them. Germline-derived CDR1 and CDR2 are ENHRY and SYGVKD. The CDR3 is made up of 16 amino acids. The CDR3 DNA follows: TGTGCCATCAGTGGCCGGCCCGCCGACCTTCTCTACGAGCAGTACTTC. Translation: CAISGRPADLLYEQYF.

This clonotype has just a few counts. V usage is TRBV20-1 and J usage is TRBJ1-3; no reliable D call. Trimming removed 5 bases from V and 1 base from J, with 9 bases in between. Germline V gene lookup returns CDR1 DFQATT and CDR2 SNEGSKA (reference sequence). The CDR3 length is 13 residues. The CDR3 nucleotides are TGCAGTGCTGTCAAAGGTTCTGGAAACACCATATATTTT. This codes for CSAVKGSGNTIYF.

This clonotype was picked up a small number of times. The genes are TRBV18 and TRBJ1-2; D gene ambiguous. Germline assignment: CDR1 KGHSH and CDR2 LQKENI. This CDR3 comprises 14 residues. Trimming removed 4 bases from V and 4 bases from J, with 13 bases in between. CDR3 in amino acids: CASSLSAPTYGYTF. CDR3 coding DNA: TGTGCCAGCTCACTCTCGGCCCCAACCTATGGCTACACCTTC.